The rows below give T cell receptor beta chains drawn from one sample of a study of CD8 T cells in Susac syndrome. Using its own MiXCR run on the immunoSEQ multiplex PCR reads, TCRdb lists one record per CDR3 protein. This table has about 140,000 distinct CDR3 sequences, over 90% appearing once. Sequenced sample: CD8+ T cells from PBMCs. These receptors originate from a human donor with Susac syndrome. Both conserved end residues are trimmed from each CDR3. The D gene is left open where the match is weak.

V | D | length | CDR3
TRBV7-9 | TRBD2 | 10 | ASSVSGNEQF
TRBV5-4 | TRBD1 | 14 | ASSAETGTDDYEQY
TRBV27 | TRBD1 | 11 | ASRRGRVYEQY
TRBV7-6 | - | 11 | ASSSLGVNTQY
TRBV5-6 | TRBD1 | 11 | ASSPGQDYEQY
TRBV15 | TRBD1 | 12 | ATSSRTGTQPQH
TRBV11-1 | TRBD1 | 12 | ASSTPGQGYEQY
TRBV7-2 | TRBD2 | 15 | ASSSRAGGLADNEQF
TRBV6-5 | - | 10 | ASRGTADTQY
TRBV12-3/TRBV12-4 | - | 8 | AIRPDTQY
TRBV7-8 | TRBD1 | 13 | ASSPSGTGTPEQY
TRBV2 | TRBD1 | 14 | ATEREGTGGPGELF
TRBV5-1 | TRBD1 | 11 | ASSEDRSYEQY
TRBV12-3/TRBV12-4 | TRBD1 | 11 | ATETGGDYGYT
TRBV12-3/TRBV12-4 | TRBD1 | 13 | ASGHTGEPNQPQH
TRBV28 | TRBD2 | 14 | ASRALEGGAFYEQY
TRBV28 | - | 13 | ASSSPRDGGETQY
TRBV27 | TRBD1 | 15 | ASSSLETGEFLGGYT
TRBV3-1 | - | 11 | ASSQENQETQY
TRBV9 | - | 13 | ASSVTPGENTEAF
TRBV29-1 | - | 14 | SVDEGGGRYTDTQY
TRBV29-1 | TRBD1 | 9 | RGQLNTEAF
TRBV7-9 | TRBD1 | 13 | ASSPGTGFRQPQH
TRBV3-1 | - | 15 | ASSQLLGGGPEETQY
TRBV4-1 | - | 13 | ASSQDRGQMETQY
TRBV11-2 | - | 10 | ASTRGNTEAF
TRBV2 | - | 8 | ASRGLTQH
TRBV10-3 | - | 11 | AISVGQSTEAF
TRBV9 | - | 13 | ASSASFRGSYEQY
TRBV7-9 | - | 9 | ASTFEDEQY
TRBV29-1 | - | 9 | SVVYRGGYT
TRBV7-6 | - | 10 | ASGRGGNEQY
TRBV7-8 | TRBD1 | 12 | ATTGGGSYQPQH
TRBV27 | - | 11 | ASSSIPAYEQY
TRBV6-4 | - | 11 | ASSDFSYNEQF
TRBV20-1 | - | 13 | SARLTTGANYGYT
TRBV25-1 | - | 12 | ASSLLIQEAEAF
TRBV5-1 | TRBD1 | 14 | ASSPRTGVLKDEQF
TRBV29-1 | - | 11 | SVEFTGVETQY
TRBV27 | TRBD2 | 8 | ASWGGEQY
TRBV6-2/TRBV6-3 | TRBD1 | 10 | ASSHDRGQQY
TRBV27 | - | 12 | ASSLSWGPYEQY
TRBV14 | - | 15 | ASSQSASGVSTDTQY
TRBV4-1 | - | 15 | ASSQEGPLGGNTEAF
TRBV5-5 | - | 10 | ASRGGMGEQF
TRBV28 | TRBD2 | 16 | ASSFPAHGGSSYNEQF
TRBV4-1 | TRBD1 | 13 | ASSQDGTGENEAF
TRBV9 | - | 9 | ASSGSRGST
TRBV12-3/TRBV12-4 | - | 11 | ASRAPGGEKLF
TRBV28 | - | 14 | ASSLPRQQMNTEAF
TRBV3-1 | TRBD1 | 12 | ASSGRQGFTEAF
TRBV20-1 | - | 10 | STGDGNQPQH